This paragraph reports one T cell receptor (beta chain). No antigen is known for it. Qualities for individual bases were not recorded, and no much larger clone is one base off. This entry belongs to a study of blood T cell repertoires in COVID-19 (dated by TCRdb to about 2020). Study-wide context: Samples covering the acute and convalescent phases of COVID-19 were provided by collaborators in the United States, Italy and Spain. The prospective study material was composed of cDNA or gDNA derived from T cells, B-cell-depleted T cells, or PBMCs. The dataset comprised deeply sampled blood TCRbeta repertoires from subjects exposed to, actively infected with, or recovered from COVID-19. The repertoires were made available in a free public database intended to serve as a resource for research on the immune response to SARS-CoV-2. The samples were drawn from the first 160 participants of the ongoing ImmuneRACE study and from over a thousand subjects provided by 6 global collaborators. A de-identified subject ID, COVID-19 status, age in years and sex were almost always included in the sample metadata. Where available, HLA class I and class II types were taken from metadata supplied by the sample provider and were not determined by assay-based typing. Here is what the overall study found, with its caveats: The quantity of clinical and demographic metadata differed by source and by participant and was supplied without curation.

Participants in the prospective study were aged 18 to 89 years, lived in 24 United States geographic areas, and enrolled through a virtual design. To assign participants to cohorts, the prospective study relied on clinical history that participants themselves reported in a screening survey and a study questionnaire. In the prospective study, mobile phlebotomists collected whole blood, serum and a nasopharyngeal or oropharyngeal swab from each participant. Prospective study participants could optionally give additional blood draws and questionnaires over an approximately two-month period. Before DNA extraction, blood samples from the prospective study were shipped at room temperature or frozen. The immunoSEQ Assay, a bias-controlled multiplex PCR, was used to amplify TCRbeta CDR3 regions from genomic DNA. Per the source publication's procedure: The number of nucleated cells in each sample was estimated from the amplification of reference gene primers within the assay. To quantify the absolute abundance of each unique TCRbeta CDR3 rearrangement, sequence reads were collapsed and filtered. For each sample, productive Simpson clonality was calculated as the square root of Simpson's diversity index across productive rearrangements. TCRdb retrieved this table from immuneACCESS and kept in-frame rearrangements only. Not all clones are present; in checked studies, unresolved V genes account for under half, and no reason is known for the remainder. V and J calls plus clone size are reproduced from that table; the DNA served to infer D and trimming. In this sample the table shows roughly 190,000 clones, approximately 80% of which occur a single time. Around 5.2% of the sample is in the top ten clones.

V is trimmed back by 8 bases and J by 7 bases, and the junction contains 5 bases that no gene match accounts for. The germline V gene specifies SNHLY as CDR1 and FYNNEI as CDR2. The CDR3 contains 13 residues, cysteine and phenylalanine counted. The only DNA kept is the CDR3, 39 bases in frame from the first base. The chain uses TRBV2 and TRBJ2-1, with TRBD2 identical over 10 junction bases. Source material: PBMCs or T cells enriched from blood (not recorded which). The origin of this receptor is a woman aged 55-70 years with acute COVID-19. The CDR3 corresponds to CASRASGGNEQFF. The base sequence is TGTGCCAGCCGGGCTAGCGGGGGTAATGAGCAGTTCTTC.